This record covers a single TCR beta chain. Sample time point: pre-sensitization, week 0. Indicated treatment: therapeutic diphenylcyclopropenone sensitization with weekly scalp DPC. In TCRdb, the RACE reads were re-called with MiXCR into one record per CDR3 protein. The table has 250,000 to 300,000 distinct CDR3 sequences, 7.5% to 8% seen once; the top ten hold more than 0.95%. The sample belongs to a study of human T cells and chemical hapten exposure. CDR1 is SQVTM and CDR2 is ANQGSEA in the germline V gene. The length of the CDR3 is 12 residues. The germline V and J ends were trimmed by 4 bases and 3 bases, with 7 bases remaining between them.

Sequences were derived from whole blood, sampled in connection with sensitization to the hapten diphenylcyclopropenone (DPC). The sequence derives from a man aged 18-30 years with alopecia areata. Some clones in this sample may be carry-over from other donors' samples. The chain couples TRBV29-1 to TRBJ1-3, with D unresolved. The CDR3 DNA sequence: TGCAGCGTTGGTGGTGATGGAAACACCATATATTTT. Protein: CSVGGDGNTIYF.